The 8 T cell receptor beta chains listed next were all sequenced from one sample in a study of blood T cells in healthy people across ages. Together with a sample-barcoded 5' primer, a J-beta primer mix was included in a second PCR lasting about 7 to 11 cycles. TCRdb processed the 5' RACE reads anew with MiXCR; each CDR3 protein has one entry. The repertoire holds about 1.1 million distinct CDR3 sequences, with under 40% as singletons. Sequenced input: blood. The receptors come from a man aged 18-30 years in good health.

This rearrangement joins TRBV20-1 to TRBJ2-5, with TRBD2 matching 9 bases. The CDR3 contains 14 residues. Trimming took 1 base from V and 11 from J; bases not matched to a gene: 11. In germline, CDR1 is DFQATT, CDR2 SNEGSKA (reference sequence). This CDR3 is CSARGSGGNNEQYF. The CDR3 DNA reads TGCAGTGCTAGAGGTAGCGGGGGCAACAATGAGCAGTACTTC.

The chain links TRBV10-3 to TRBJ1-5; D not resolved. CDR3 length: 15 amino acids. Germline assignment: CDR1 ENHRY and CDR2 SYGVKD. With 2 bases removed from V and 4 bases from J, the gap between germline ends came to 12 bases. CDR3 protein: CAISEDLWGNQPQHF. In DNA, the CDR3 is TGTGCCATCAGTGAGGATCTCTGGGGTAATCAGCCCCAGCATTTT.

At least ten counts were recorded for this clonotype. The chain employs TRBV12-3 or TRBV12-4 and TRBJ2-5; 13 nucleotides align to TRBD2. The ends lost 6 bases at V and 4 bases at J; junction bases unmatched: 5. This CDR3 contains 15 residues. The CDR3 region has the DNA TGTGCCAGCAGCACTAGCGGGGGGGCCTTAGAGACCCAGTACTTC. Protein sequence: CASSTSGGALETQYF.

The J gene is TRBJ2-3, the V gene TRBV20-1; the match to TRBD2 covers 12 bases. Per germline, CDR1 DFQATT and CDR2 SNEGSKA (reference sequence). CDR3 size: 15 residues. V lost 8 bases to trimming and J lost 4 bases; unmatched junction nucleotides: 10. CDR3 sequence reads: CSPTSGGIGADTQYF. For the CDR3, the DNA is TGCAGTCCAACTAGCGGGGGGATAGGGGCAGATACGCAGTATTTT.

This clonotype has just a few counts. Sequence at one end of the junction differs from germline and may be a read error. This chain uses TRBV2 with TRBJ2-1; 9 bases are a match to TRBD2. The CDR3 length is 16 residues. Per germline, CDR1 SNHLY and CDR2 FYNNEI. The CDR3 DNA reads TGTGCCAGCAGTTTTATCAGCGGGGGGTCCTTCAATGAGCAGTTCTTC. As protein: CASSFISGGSFNEQFF.

There are a few counts of this clonotype. The chain carries TRBV7-2 and TRBJ2-7; maybe TRBD1 (5 bases). There are 14 residues in the CDR3. From germline, CDR1 is SGHTA and CDR2 FQGNSA. With 3 bases removed from V and 7 bases from J, the gap between germline ends came to 16 bases. In DNA, the CDR3 is TGTGCCAGCAGCTTGGAAACAGGTCACAATGAGCAGTACTTC. Translated, it gives CASSLETGHNEQYF.

This clonotype was detected only a few times. The chain is built from TRBV2 and TRBJ2-1, with 9 bases matching TRBD2. Per the germline V gene, CDR1 is SNHLY and CDR2 is FYNNEI. Trimming removed 10 bases from V and 10 bases from J; junction bases left unmatched: 8. This CDR3 region has 12 residues. This CDR3 is CATGTSTWEQFF. Written as DNA, the CDR3 is TGTGCCACCGGGACTAGCACTTGGGAGCAGTTCTTC.

This sequence joins TRBV7-9 and TRBJ2-1; D unclear. With 4 bases removed from V and 0 bases from J, the gap between germline ends came to 22 bases. CDR3 length: 19 residues. The germline gives CDR1 SEHNR, CDR2 FQNEAQ (reference sequence). For the CDR3, the DNA is TGTGCCAGCAGCTCAAGTGTGGTGCCTGACAAGACCTCCTACAATGAGCAGTTCTTC. Its translation: CASSSSVVPDKTSYNEQFF.